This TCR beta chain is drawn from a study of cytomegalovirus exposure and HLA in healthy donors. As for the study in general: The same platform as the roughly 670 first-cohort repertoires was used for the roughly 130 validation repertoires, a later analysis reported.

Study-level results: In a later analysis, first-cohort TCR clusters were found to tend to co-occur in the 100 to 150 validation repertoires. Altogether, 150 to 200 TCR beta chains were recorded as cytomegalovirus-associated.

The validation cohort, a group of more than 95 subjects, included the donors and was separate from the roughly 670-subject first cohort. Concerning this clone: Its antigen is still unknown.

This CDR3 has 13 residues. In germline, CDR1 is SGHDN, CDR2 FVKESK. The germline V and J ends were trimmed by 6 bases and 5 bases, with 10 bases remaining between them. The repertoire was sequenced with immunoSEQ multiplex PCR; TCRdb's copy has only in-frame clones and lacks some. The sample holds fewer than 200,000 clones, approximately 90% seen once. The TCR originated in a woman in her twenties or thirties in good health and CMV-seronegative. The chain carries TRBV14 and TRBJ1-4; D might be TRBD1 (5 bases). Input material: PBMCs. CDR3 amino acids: CASRRDLNEKLFF. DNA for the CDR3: TGTGCCAGCAGGCGGGACTTAAATGAAAAACTGTTTTTT.